This T cell receptor (beta chain) stems from a study of T cells after yellow fever vaccination. Template-switching 5'RACE yielded the TCR cDNA; a universal primer site and UMIs were added in the process. TCRdb analysed the 5' RACE reads with MiXCR anew, one entry per CDR3 protein. Altogether a few hundred thousand distinct CDR3 sequences are present, 13% being singletons, with the ten largest covering 0.4% to 0.55%. This clonotype was detected a few times. Its antigen is not identified. The CDR3 is 15 residues long. CDR1 and CDR2 (germline): SGHAT, FQNNGV. The V gene lost 3 bases and the J gene lost 1 base, with 10 bases spanning the gap. The study's findings and limits: The appearance of a small share of clonotypes in both CD4 and CD8 compartments was observed. Post-booster reappearance was seen for most primary-vaccination clones (about 95% CD4, 85% to 90% CD8). Weaker overall, the secondary response nonetheless peaked faster (day 5 versus 15).

The input for sequencing was CD4+ T cells sorted from PBMCs, taken 45 days after the yellow fever booster vaccination. The J gene is TRBJ2-1, the V gene TRBV11-2, with unresolved D. This TCR derives from a man aged 25-45 years who received the YFV17D yellow fever vaccine. The CDR3 nucleotides are TGTGCCAGCAGCTTCGGTGGGGTTTCCTACAATGAGCAGTTCTTC. Translated, it gives CASSFGGVSYNEQFF.